These 20 T cell receptor beta chains share one sample of origin, sequenced in a study of blood T cell repertoires in COVID-19. The protocol was immunoSEQ multiplex PCR, while the TCRdb copy is restricted to in-frame clones and leaves out a portion. This table has 280,000 or so clones, 88% appearing once. What was sequenced was peripheral blood. The receptors stem from a woman aged 30 to 39 who had recovered from COVID-19.

The V gene is TRBV4-2, the J gene TRBJ2-7; 12 bases line up with TRBD2. Germline CDR1 LGHNA, CDR2 YNFKEQ. The CDR3 has 19 amino acids. Unmatched junction bases numbered 15, after V lost 0 bases and J lost 6 bases. In DNA, the CDR3 is TGTGCCAGCAGCCAAGATTCGACTAGCGGGGGAGCCTCTAGGCGCGAGCAGTACTTC. It translates to CASSQDSTSGGASRREQYF.

The J gene is TRBJ1-1, the V gene TRBV3-1 (or the pseudogene TRBV3-2); D is undetermined. V gave up 5 bases and J gave up 5 bases, with 18 bases separating them. The CDR3 is made up of 15 amino acids. Germline V gives CDR1 LGHDT, CDR2 YNNKEL (reference sequence). In nucleotides, the CDR3 is TGTGCCAGCAGCAATAGCCGGTCCGGTCGGACTGAAGCTTTCTTT. This sequence encodes CASSNSRSGRTEAFF.

The V gene is TRBV6-4, the J gene TRBJ1-6; D is uncertain. This CDR3 is built from 13 residues. Looked up from germline, CDR1 is MRHNA and CDR2 is SNTAGT. With 3 bases removed from V and 12 bases from J, the gap between germline ends came to 12 bases. DNA for the CDR3: TGTGCCAGCAGTGAAGGAGTCCTGCGACCCCTCCACTTT. Translated: CASSEGVLRPLHF.

The rearrangement uses TRBV5-1 and TRBJ1-1; D possibly corresponds to TRBD1 (5 bases). Trimming pared 3 bases from V and 6 bases from J, leaving 15 bases between. CDR1 is SGHRS, CDR2 YFSETQ, per germline. CDR3 length: 14 residues. CDR3 region: CASSSGRGEAEAFF. Written as DNA, the CDR3 is TGCGCCAGCAGCTCGGGGAGGGGAGAAGCTGAAGCTTTCTTT.

In its sample, this clone was seen once. CDR3 DNA sequence: TGTGCCAGCAGCTTAGGTTATGTGGGAGGGGATCAGCCCCAGCATTTT. Protein sequence: CASSLGYVGGDQPQHF. V and J are TRBV7-2 and TRBJ1-5; maybe TRBD1 (5 bases). Trimming pared 1 base from V and 5 bases from J, leaving 15 bases between. CDR1 and CDR2 from the germline V gene are SGHTA and FQGNSA. The CDR3 is 16 amino acids.

This clone was counted once. V is TRBV19 and J is TRBJ1-2; the match to TRBD1 covers 11 bases. The CDR3 is 13 residues long. After removal of 7 bases from V and 5 bases from J, the junction contained 3 bases not matched to a gene. CDR1 is LNHDA, CDR2 SQIVND, per germline (reference sequence). The CDR3 DNA reads as TGTGCCAGTATGGGACAGGGGGTTTATGGCTACACCTTC. Protein: CASMGQGVYGYTF.

This clone appeared a single time. V and J are TRBV4-2 and TRBJ2-3; tentatively, D is TRBD2 (7 bases). The germline gives CDR1 LGHNA, CDR2 YNFKEQ. The V gene lost 0 bases and the J gene lost 1 base, with 11 bases spanning the gap. The CDR3 spans 16 residues. CDR3 region: CASSQEGGAGTDTQYF. The DNA for the CDR3 is TGTGCCAGCAGCCAAGAAGGGGGGGCTGGCACAGATACGCAGTATTTT.

The rearrangement links TRBV5-1 to TRBJ2-7, with TRBD2 matching 12 bases. Trimming cost V 4 bases and J 3 bases; bases outside gene matches: 8. The CDR3 totals 16 residues. CDR1 is SGHRS and CDR2 is YFSETQ in the germline V gene. The CDR3 region is CASSPTSGGPSYEQYF. The CDR3 bases are TGCGCCAGCAGCCCGACTAGCGGGGGCCCAAGCTACGAGCAGTACTTC.

The chain recombines TRBV9 with TRBJ1-1; 7 bases are shared with TRBD1. There are 13 residues in the CDR3. Losses at the gene ends were 5 bases for V and 1 base for J; bases not matched to a gene: 2. In germline, CDR1 is SGDLS, CDR2 YYNGEE. CDR3 coding DNA: TGTGCCAGCAGTGGGGACAGGAACACTGAAGCTTTCTTT. It translates to CASSGDRNTEAFF.

The chain recombines TRBV4-1 with TRBJ1-1; possible D gene TRBD1, 6 bases. V was trimmed by 2 bases and J by 1 base, leaving 11 bases between them. Germline V gives CDR1 MGHRA, CDR2 YSYEKL. The CDR3 sequence is 15 residues long. CDR3 DNA sequence: TGCGCCAGCAGCCAAACAATGACAGGGAACACTGAAGCTTTCTTT. This sequence encodes CASSQTMTGNTEAFF.

The chain joins TRBV5-1 to TRBJ2-5; tentatively, D is TRBD2 (5 bases). Germline values: CDR1 SGHRS, CDR2 YFSETQ. Between the trimmed V and J ends, which lost 0 bases and 1 base, there was a span of 10 bases. The CDR3 contains 15 residues. In DNA, the CDR3 is TGCGCCAGCAGCTTGGTCCCCGGGATCCAAGAGACCCAGTACTTC. It encodes CASSLVPGIQETQYF.

In the case of this clone: Distinct nucleotide sequences in the sample also encode this CDR3. The V gene is TRBV12-3 or TRBV12-4, the J gene TRBJ1-1; D is undetermined. V was shortened by 2 bases and J by 1 base, with 5 bases between the two germline ends. This CDR3 contains 13 residues. CDR3 sequence reads: CASSLRGNTEAFF. Here the CDR3 DNA reads TGTGCCAGCAGTTTACGGGGGAACACTGAAGCTTTCTTT.

This clone has only one observation. The chain uses TRBV6-5 and TRBJ1-1, with 7 positions matching TRBD1. The CDR3 covers 13 residues. Germline trimming cut 7 bases from V and 3 bases from J; bases unmatched to any gene: 5. Germline CDR1 and CDR2: MNHEY and SVGAGI. The CDR3 sequence: CASKAGGYTEAFF. In nucleotides, the CDR3 is TGTGCCAGCAAAGCAGGGGGGTACACTGAAGCTTTCTTT.

The V and J genes are TRBV5-6 and TRBJ2-5; the D gene is possibly TRBD1 (5 bases). The CDR3 consists of 14 residues. V was trimmed by 1 base and J by 5 bases, leaving 12 bases between them. The V gene's germline CDR1 is SGHDT and CDR2 YYEEEE. CDR3 in amino acids: CASSLRRVRETQYF. The DNA for the CDR3 is TGTGCCAGCAGCTTGCGCAGGGTTCGGGAGACCCAGTACTTC. The whole variable domain, filled in from reference TRBV5-6 and TRBJ2-5, reads DAGVTQSPTHLIKTRGQQVTLRCSPKSGHDTVSWYQQALGQGPQFIFQYYEEEERQRGNFPDRFSGHQFPNYSSELNVNALLLGDSALYLCASSLRRVRETQYFGPGTRLLVL.

CDR3 DNA: TGTGCCAGCAGCTTAAGGACAGGGAGGTACAATGAGCAGTTCTTC. Its protein product is CASSLRTGRYNEQFF. The chain combines TRBV11-2 with TRBJ2-1; 8 bases fit TRBD1. CDR3 length: 15 residues. Looked up from germline, CDR1 is SGHAT and CDR2 is FQNNGV. J gave up 4 bases and V 2 bases, and 4 bases lay outside the gene matches.

The chain employs TRBV11-2 and TRBJ2-5; 7 bases fit TRBD1. Losses at the gene ends were 1 base for V and 1 base for J; bases not matched to a gene: 3. Per germline, CDR1 SGHAT and CDR2 FQNNGV. The CDR3 is 15 residues long. This CDR3 is CASSLVGQSQETQYF. Here the CDR3 DNA reads TGTGCCAGCAGCTTAGTGGGACAGTCCCAAGAGACCCAGTACTTC.

V gene TRBV28 combines with J gene TRBJ2-5; 8 bases agree with TRBD1. CDR1 and CDR2 (germline): MDHEN, SYDVKM. The CDR3 loop spans 15 amino acids. The junction had 11 bases not matched to a gene; V was cut back by 5 bases and J by 6 bases. The CDR3 sequence is CASSPQDREKKTQYF. The CDR3 nucleotides are TGTGCCAGCAGTCCCCAGGACAGGGAAAAGAAGACCCAGTACTTC.

This chain uses TRBV5-6 with TRBJ2-7; no firm D call. Trimming stripped 1 base from V and 0 bases from J, with 5 bases between. Germline CDR1 reads SGHDT; CDR2 reads YYEEEE. There are 13 residues in the CDR3. Written as DNA, the CDR3 is TGTGCCAGCAGCTTGATAGACTCCTACGAGCAGTACTTC. Amino acids: CASSLIDSYEQYF.

This clone was found once. This chain connects TRBV6-1 to TRBJ2-1; D not certain. The CDR3 has 15 amino acids. The ends were cut back, 3 bases at V and 6 bases at J, with 15 bases in the middle. Per the germline V gene, CDR1 is MNHNS and CDR2 is SASEGT. This CDR3 is CASSDTLRLGNEQFF. DNA of the CDR3: TGTGCCAGCAGTGACACCCTCAGGTTAGGCAATGAGCAGTTCTTC.

This chain links TRBV5-1 with TRBJ2-2; no reliable D call. Germline-derived CDR1 and CDR2 are SGHRS and YFSETQ. The CDR3 runs to 14 residues. V was cut by 7 bases and J by 2 bases, with 12 bases left in between. The CDR3 is CASALTLNTGELFF. The CDR3 DNA reads as TGCGCCAGCGCTTTGACTTTAAACACCGGGGAGCTGTTTTTT.